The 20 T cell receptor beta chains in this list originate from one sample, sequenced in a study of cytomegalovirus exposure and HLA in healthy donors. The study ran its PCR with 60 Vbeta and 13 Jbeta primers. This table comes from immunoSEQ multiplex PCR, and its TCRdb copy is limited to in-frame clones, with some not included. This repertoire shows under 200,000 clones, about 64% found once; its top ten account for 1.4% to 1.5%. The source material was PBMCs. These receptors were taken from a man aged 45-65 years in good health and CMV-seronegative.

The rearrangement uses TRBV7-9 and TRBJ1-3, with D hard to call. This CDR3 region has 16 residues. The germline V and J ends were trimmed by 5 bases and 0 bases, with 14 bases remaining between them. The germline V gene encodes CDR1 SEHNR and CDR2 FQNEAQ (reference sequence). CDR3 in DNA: TGTGCCAGCAGCGCCGACACTGGGTACTCTGGAAACACCATATATTTT. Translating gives CASSADTGYSGNTIYF.

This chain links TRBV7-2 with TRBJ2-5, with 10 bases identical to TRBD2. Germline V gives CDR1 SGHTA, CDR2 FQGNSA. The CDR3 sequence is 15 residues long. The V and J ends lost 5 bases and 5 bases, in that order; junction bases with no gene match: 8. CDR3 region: CASSAKRGGGETQYF. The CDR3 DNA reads TGTGCCAGCAGCGCCAAGCGGGGGGGCGGGGAGACCCAGTACTTC.

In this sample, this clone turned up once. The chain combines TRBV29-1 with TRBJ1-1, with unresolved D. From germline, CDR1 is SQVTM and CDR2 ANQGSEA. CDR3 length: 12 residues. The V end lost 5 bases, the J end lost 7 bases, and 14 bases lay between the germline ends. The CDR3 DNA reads TGCAGCGTTCGGCCGGGTACATTTGAAGCTTTCTTT. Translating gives CSVRPGTFEAFF.

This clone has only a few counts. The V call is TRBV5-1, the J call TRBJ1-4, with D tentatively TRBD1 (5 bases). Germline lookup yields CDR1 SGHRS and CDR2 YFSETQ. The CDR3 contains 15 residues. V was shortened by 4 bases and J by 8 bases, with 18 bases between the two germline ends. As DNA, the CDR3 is TGCGCCAGCAGCCCCGAGGGGCTCCGGGGGGAAAAACTGTTTTTT. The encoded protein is CASSPEGLRGEKLFF.

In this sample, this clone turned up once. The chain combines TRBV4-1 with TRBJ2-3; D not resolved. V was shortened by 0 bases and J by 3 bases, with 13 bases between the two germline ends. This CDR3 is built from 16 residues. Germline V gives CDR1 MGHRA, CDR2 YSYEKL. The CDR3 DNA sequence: TGCGCCAGCAGCCAAGAAAGCCAGGTTCGTACAGATACGCAGTATTTT. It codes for CASSQESQVRTDTQYF.

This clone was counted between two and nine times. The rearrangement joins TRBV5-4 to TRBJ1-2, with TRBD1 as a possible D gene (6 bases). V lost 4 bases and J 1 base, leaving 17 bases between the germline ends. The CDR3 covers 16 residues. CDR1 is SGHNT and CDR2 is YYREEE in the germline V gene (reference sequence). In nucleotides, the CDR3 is TGTGCCAGCAGCAGGGGGGGAGGTGAGAATAACTATGGCTACACCTTC. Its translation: CASSRGGGENNYGYTF.

The CDR3 DNA follows: TGTGCCAGCAGAGAACCATTAACAGGTAGCTCCTACGAGCAGTACTTC. Translation: CASREPLTGSSYEQYF. The gene calls are TRBV6-1 and TRBJ2-7, with a possible D match to TRBD1 (5 bases). V shed 6 bases and J shed 0 bases, with 18 bases lying between them. Germline V lookup: CDR1 MNHNS, CDR2 SASEGT. The CDR3 contains 16 residues.

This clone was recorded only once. The CDR3 protein is CASHLGLAGTGELFF. The CDR3 nucleotides are TGTGCCAGCCATCTTGGACTAGCGGGGACCGGGGAGCTGTTTTTT. The chain carries TRBV7-2 and TRBJ2-2, with 12 nucleotides matching TRBD2. Germline trimming cut 8 bases from V and 5 bases from J; bases unmatched to any gene: 6. There are 15 residues in the CDR3. The germline CDR1 and CDR2 sequences are SGHTA and FQGNSA. The entire variable domain, with the rest obtained from reference TRBV7-2 and TRBJ2-2, is as follows: GAGVSQSPSNKVTEKGKDVELRCDPISGHTALYWYRQSLGQGLEFLIYFQGNSAPDKSGLPSDRFSAERTGGSVSTLTIQRTQQEDSAVYLCASHLGLAGTGELFFGEGSRLTVL.

The CDR3 region is CASSLRQGGLDTQYF. The CDR3 DNA is TGTGCCAGCAGTTTACGACAGGGGGGGTTGGATACGCAGTATTTT. This rearrangement joins TRBV6-6 to TRBJ2-3; TRBD1 aligns across 9 bases. Trimming took 4 bases from V and 6 from J; bases not matched to a gene: 8. This CDR3 has 15 residues. Germline CDR1 and CDR2: MNHNY and SVGAGI (reference sequence).

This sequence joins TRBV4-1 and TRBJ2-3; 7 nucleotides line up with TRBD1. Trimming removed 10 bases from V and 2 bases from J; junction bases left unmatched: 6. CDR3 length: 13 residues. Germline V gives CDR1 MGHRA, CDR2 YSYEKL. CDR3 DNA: TGCGCCATCCGGGACAGCTACACAGATACGCAGTATTTT. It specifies CAIRDSYTDTQYF.

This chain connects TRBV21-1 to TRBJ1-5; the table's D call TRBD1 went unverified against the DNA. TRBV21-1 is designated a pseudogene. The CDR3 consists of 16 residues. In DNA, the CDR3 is TGTGCCAGCAGCAAAGAAAGGGACAGGGGCGATCAGCCCCAGCATTTT. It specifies CASSKERDRGDQPQHF.

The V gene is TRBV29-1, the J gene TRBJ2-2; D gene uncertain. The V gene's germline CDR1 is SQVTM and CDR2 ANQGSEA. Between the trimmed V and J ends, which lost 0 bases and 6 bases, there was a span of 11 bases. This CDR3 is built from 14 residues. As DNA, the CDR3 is TGCAGCGTTGAAGATCAAAAGGCGGCCGGGGAGCTGTTTTTT. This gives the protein CSVEDQKAAGELFF.

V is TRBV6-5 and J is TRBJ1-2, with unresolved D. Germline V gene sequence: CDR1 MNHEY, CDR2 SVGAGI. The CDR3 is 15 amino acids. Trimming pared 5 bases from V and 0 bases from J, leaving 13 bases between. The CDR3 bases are TGTGCCAGCAGTGCTCCGACCGGGGCTAACTATGGCTACACCTTC. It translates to CASSAPTGANYGYTF.

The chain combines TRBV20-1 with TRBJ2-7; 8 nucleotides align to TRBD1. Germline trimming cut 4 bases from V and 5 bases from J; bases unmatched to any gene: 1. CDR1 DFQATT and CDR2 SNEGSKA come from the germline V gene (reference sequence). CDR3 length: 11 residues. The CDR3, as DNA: TGCAGTGCTACAGGGGGCAACGAGCAGTACTTC. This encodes CSATGGNEQYF.

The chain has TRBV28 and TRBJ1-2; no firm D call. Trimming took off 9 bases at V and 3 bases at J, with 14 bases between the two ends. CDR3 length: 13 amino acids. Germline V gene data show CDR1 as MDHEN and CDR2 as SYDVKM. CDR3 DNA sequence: TGTGCCAGTTTGGAACAGCCTTACTATGGCTACACCTTC. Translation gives CASLEQPYYGYTF.

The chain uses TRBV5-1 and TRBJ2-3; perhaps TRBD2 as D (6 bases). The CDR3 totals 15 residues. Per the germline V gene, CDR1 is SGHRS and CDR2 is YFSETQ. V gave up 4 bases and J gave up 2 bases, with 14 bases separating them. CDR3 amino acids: CASSLLPGVTDTQYF. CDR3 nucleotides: TGCGCCAGCAGCCTATTACCGGGAGTCACAGATACGCAGTATTTT.

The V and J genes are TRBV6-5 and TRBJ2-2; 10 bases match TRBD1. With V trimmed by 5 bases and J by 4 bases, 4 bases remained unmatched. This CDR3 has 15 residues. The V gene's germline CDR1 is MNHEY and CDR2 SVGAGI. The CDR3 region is CASSADRGSTGELFF. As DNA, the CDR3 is TGTGCCAGCAGTGCGGACAGGGGGTCCACCGGGGAGCTGTTTTTT.

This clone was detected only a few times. In DNA form, the CDR3 reads TGTGCCAGCAGCACTTCCGGGACAGGGAATAATTCACCCCTCCACTTT. It encodes CASSTSGTGNNSPLHF. The J gene is TRBJ1-6, the V gene TRBV9; 9 bases match TRBD1. Germline V gives CDR1 SGDLS, CDR2 YYNGEE. This CDR3 comprises 16 residues. The ends lost 4 bases at V and 5 bases at J; junction bases unmatched: 7.

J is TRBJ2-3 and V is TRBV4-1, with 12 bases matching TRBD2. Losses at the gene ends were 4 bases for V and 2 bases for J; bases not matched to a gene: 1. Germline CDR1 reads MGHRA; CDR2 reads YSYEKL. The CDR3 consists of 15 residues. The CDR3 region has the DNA TGCGCCAGCAGCCCTAGCGGGGGGGCCACAGATACGCAGTATTTT. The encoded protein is CASSPSGGATDTQYF.

The CDR3 DNA reads TGTGCCAGCAGCTTAGTGGCGGGTCGGACCGGGGAGCTGTTTTTT. It yields the protein CASSLVAGRTGELFF. This rearrangement joins TRBV7-6 to TRBJ2-2; TRBD2 is a possible D gene (5 bases). This CDR3 has 15 residues. V was clipped by 1 base and J by 5 bases, with 11 bases between them. The germline V gene has CDR1 SGHVS and CDR2 FNYEAQ.